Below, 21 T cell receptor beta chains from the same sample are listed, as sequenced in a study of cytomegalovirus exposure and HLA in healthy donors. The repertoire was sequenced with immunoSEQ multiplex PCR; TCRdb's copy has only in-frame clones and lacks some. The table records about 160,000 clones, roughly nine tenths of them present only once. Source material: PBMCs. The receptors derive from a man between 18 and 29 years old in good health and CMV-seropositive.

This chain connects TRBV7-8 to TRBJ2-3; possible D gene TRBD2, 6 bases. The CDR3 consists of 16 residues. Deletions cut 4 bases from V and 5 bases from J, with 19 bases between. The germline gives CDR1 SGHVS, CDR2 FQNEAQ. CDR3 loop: CASSSSGSNFGDTQYF. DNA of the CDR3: TGTGCCAGCAGCTCGTCCGGGAGCAATTTTGGAGATACGCAGTATTTT.

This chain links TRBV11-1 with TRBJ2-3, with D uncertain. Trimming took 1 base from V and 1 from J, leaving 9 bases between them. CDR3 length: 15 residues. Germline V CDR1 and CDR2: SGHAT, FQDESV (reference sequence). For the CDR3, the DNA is TGTGCCAGCAGCTTAGGCCGACTGCGCACAGATACGCAGTATTTT. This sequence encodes CASSLGRLRTDTQYF.

The CDR3: CASSSGGVADLEKLFF. The CDR3 DNA sequence: TGTGCCAGCAGCTCCGGAGGTGTGGCAGACCTTGAAAAACTGTTTTTT. The chain carries TRBV7-9 and TRBJ1-4; D not resolved. From germline, CDR1 is SEHNR and CDR2 FQNEAQ (reference sequence). Trimming took off 4 bases at V and 7 bases at J, with 19 bases between the two ends. The CDR3 runs 16 residues.

The CDR3 DNA is TGCGCCAGCAGCTTACGGACAGGGAGCTCCTACGAGCAGTACTTC. Translating gives CASSLRTGSSYEQYF. The chain has TRBV5-1 and TRBJ2-7; 8 nucleotides agree with TRBD1. The CDR3 is 15 amino acids. The V segment lost 2 bases and the J segment 0 bases; nucleotides outside the gene matches: 4. CDR1 is SGHRS, CDR2 YFSETQ, per germline.

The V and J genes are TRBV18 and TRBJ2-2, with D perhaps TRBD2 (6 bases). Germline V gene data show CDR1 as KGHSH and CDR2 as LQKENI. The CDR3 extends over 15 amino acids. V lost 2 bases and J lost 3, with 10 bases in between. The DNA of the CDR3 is TGTGCCAGCTCACCAATGGAGGGCCACACCGGGGAGCTGTTTTTT. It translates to CASSPMEGHTGELFF.

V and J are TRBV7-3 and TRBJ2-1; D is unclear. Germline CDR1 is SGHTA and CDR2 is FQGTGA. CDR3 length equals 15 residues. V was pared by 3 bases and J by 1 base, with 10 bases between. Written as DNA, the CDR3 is TGTGCCAGCAGCTTGGGCGCTGCGTCCTACAATGAGCAGTTCTTC. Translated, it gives CASSLGAASYNEQFF. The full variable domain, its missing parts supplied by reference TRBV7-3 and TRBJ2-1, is GAGVSQTPSNKVTEKGKYVELRCDPISGHTALYWYRQSLGQGPEFLIYFQGTGAADDSGLPNDRFFAVRPEGSVSTLKIQRTERGDSAVYLCASSLGAASYNEQFFGPGTRLTVL.

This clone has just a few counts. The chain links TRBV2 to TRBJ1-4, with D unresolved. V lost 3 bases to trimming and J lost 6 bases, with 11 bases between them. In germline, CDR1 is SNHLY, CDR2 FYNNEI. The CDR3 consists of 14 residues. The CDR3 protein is CASSERGKYEKLFF. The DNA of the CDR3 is TGTGCCAGCAGTGAGCGAGGGAAGTATGAAAAACTGTTTTTT.

The CDR3 DNA is TGTGCCAGCAGCGGGGGTGGTGGACTAGCGGGACACGACGAGCAGTACTTC. Residues: CASSGGGGLAGHDEQYF. This chain links TRBV9 with TRBJ2-7; 12 bases match TRBD2. CDR1 is SGDLS, CDR2 YYNGEE, per germline. The CDR3 totals 17 residues. V lost 3 bases to trimming and J lost 5 bases; unmatched junction nucleotides: 12. Supplemented by reference TRBV9 and TRBJ2-7, the full variable domain reads DSGVTQTPKHLITATGQRVTLRCSPRSGDLSVYWYQQSLDQGLQFLIQYYNGEERAKGNILERFSAQQFPDLHSELNLSSLELGDSALYFCASSGGGGLAGHDEQYFGPGTRLTVT.

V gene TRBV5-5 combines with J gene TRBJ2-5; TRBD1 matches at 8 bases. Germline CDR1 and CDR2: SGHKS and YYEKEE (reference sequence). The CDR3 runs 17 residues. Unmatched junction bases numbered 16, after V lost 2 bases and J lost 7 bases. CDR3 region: CASSLAVRQGRLGTQYF. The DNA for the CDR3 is TGTGCCAGCAGCTTAGCCGTGAGACAGGGGAGATTGGGGACCCAGTACTTC.

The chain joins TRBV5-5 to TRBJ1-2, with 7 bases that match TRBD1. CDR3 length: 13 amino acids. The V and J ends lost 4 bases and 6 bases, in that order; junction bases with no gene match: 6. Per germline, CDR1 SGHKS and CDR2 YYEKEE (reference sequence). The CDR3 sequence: CASSADRVDGYTF. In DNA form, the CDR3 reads TGTGCCAGCAGCGCCGACAGGGTGGATGGCTACACCTTC.

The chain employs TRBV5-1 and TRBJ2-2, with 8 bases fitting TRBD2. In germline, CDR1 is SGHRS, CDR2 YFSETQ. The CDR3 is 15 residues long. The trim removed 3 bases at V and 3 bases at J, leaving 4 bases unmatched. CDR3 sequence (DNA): TGCGCCAGCAGCTACAGCGGGGGAGACACCGGGGAGCTGTTTTTT. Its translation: CASSYSGGDTGELFF.

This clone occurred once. CDR3 coding DNA: TGTGCCAGCAGTGGAGACAGGGGGTACGGGGATACGCAGTATTTT. Its protein is CASSGDRGYGDTQYF. V usage is TRBV6-1 and J usage is TRBJ2-3, with 9 nucleotides matching TRBD1. Germline V gene data show CDR1 as MNHNS and CDR2 as SASEGT. The trim removed 4 bases at V and 6 bases at J, leaving 8 bases unmatched. The CDR3 covers 15 residues.

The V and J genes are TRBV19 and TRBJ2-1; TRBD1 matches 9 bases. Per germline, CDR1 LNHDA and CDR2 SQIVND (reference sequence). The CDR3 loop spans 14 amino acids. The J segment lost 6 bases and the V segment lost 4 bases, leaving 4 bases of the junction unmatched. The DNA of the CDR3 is TGTGCCAGTAGTAGAAGACAGGGGGTCAATGAGCAGTTCTTC. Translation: CASSRRQGVNEQFF.

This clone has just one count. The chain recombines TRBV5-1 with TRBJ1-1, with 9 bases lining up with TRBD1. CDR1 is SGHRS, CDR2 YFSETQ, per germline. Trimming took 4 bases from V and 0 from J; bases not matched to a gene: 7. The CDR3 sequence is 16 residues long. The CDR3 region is CASSAWTGEVNTEAFF. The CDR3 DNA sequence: TGCGCCAGCAGCGCCTGGACAGGGGAGGTGAACACTGAAGCTTTCTTT.

The CDR3 reads CASSSRGKATGLYNEQFF. CDR3 in DNA: TGTGCCAGCAGCTCGCGAGGTAAAGCGACGGGACTTTACAATGAGCAGTTCTTC. The genes are TRBV13 and TRBJ2-1, with a possible D match to TRBD2 (6 bases). Deletions cut 4 bases from V and 4 bases from J, with 23 bases between. Germline V gene data show CDR1 as PRHDT and CDR2 as FYEKMQ (reference sequence). The CDR3 is 18 residues long.

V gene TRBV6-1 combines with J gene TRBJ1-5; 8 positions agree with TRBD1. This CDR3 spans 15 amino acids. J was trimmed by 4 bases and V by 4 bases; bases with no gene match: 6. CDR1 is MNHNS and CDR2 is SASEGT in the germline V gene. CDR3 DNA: TGTGCCAGCAGTGCCAGGGGGCGAGTGAATCAGCCCCAGCATTTT. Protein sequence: CASSARGRVNQPQHF.

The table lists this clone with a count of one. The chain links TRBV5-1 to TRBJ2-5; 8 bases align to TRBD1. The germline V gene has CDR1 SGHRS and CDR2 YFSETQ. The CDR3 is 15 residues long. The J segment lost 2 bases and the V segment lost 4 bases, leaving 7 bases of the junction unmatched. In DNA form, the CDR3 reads TGCGCCAGCAGCCTTTTGCGGGACAGGCAAGAGACCCAGTACTTC. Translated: CASSLLRDRQETQYF.

In DNA form, the CDR3 reads TGTGCCAGCAGCCAGAAGACAGGGCCCGGGGAGCTGTTTTTT. Encoded protein: CASSQKTGPGELFF. The rearrangement uses TRBV5-4 and TRBJ2-2; 7 bases match TRBD1. The V gene's germline CDR1 is SGHNT and CDR2 YYREEE (reference sequence). This CDR3 has 14 amino acids. V gave up 4 bases and J gave up 6 bases; unmatched junction bases: 6.

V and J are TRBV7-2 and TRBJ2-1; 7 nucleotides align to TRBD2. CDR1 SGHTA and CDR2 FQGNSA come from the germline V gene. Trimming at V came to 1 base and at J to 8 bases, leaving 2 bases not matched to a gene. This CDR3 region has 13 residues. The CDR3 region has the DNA TGTGCCAGCAGCTTAGGCGGGAGACATGAGCAGTTCTTC. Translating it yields CASSLGGRHEQFF.

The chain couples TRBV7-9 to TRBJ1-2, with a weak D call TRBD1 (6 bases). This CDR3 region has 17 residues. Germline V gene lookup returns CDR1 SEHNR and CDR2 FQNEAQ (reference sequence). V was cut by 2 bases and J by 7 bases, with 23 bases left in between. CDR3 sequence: CASSLSPRGGSVGGYTF. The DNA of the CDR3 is TGTGCCAGCAGCTTATCCCCGAGGGGGGGCTCGGTCGGTGGCTACACCTTC.

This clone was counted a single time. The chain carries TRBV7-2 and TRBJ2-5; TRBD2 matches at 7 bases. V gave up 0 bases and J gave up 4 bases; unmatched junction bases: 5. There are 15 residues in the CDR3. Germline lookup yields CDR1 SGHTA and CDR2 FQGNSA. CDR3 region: CASSLAGRSLETQYF. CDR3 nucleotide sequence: TGTGCCAGCAGCTTAGCCGGGAGGTCTTTAGAGACCCAGTACTTC. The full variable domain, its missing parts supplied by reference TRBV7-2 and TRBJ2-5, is GAGVSQSPSNKVTEKGKDVELRCDPISGHTALYWYRQSLGQGLEFLIYFQGNSAPDKSGLPSDRFSAERTGGSVSTLTIQRTQQEDSAVYLCASSLAGRSLETQYFGPGTRLLVL.